This is a list of T cell receptor beta chains from one sample in a study of blood T cell repertoires in COVID-19. TCRdb's copy holds only in-frame clones and misses some; the assay was immunoSEQ multiplex PCR. The table has some 110,000 clones, roughly 82% seen once. Sequencing used peripheral blood. Receptor source: a man aged 60 to 69 with acute or convalescent COVID-19. CDR3s include the opening cysteine and the closing phenylalanine or tryptophan. D genes are given only for firm matches. Expanded clones are given a class, and other clones once, few, many or no size at all.

j_call | cdr3_length | clone_size | d_call | v_call | cdr3_nt | cdr3_aa
TRBJ2-4 | 15 | few | TRBD1 | TRBV6-2/TRBV6-3 | TGTGCCAGCAGCTCACAGGGGACAAGGGGAAACATTCAGTACTTC | CASSSQGTRGNIQYF
TRBJ1-5 | 14 | once | . | TRBV7-2 | TGTGCCAGCAGCTCGACAGGCTACAATCAGCCCCAGCATTTT | CASSSTGYNQPQHF
TRBJ2-7 | 14 | . | TRBD2 | TRBV6-5 | TGTGCCAGCAAGACTAGCGGGAGTTCCTACGAGCAGTACTTC | CASKTSGSSYEQYF
TRBJ1-2 | 13 | once | TRBD1 | TRBV19 | TGTGCCAGTAAAGGCCAGGGGGACTATGGCTACACCTTC | CASKGQGDYGYTF
TRBJ2-3 | 14 | once | TRBD2 | TRBV10-3 | TGTGCCATCAGTGATAGCGGGAGACCAGATACGCAGTATTTT | CAISDSGRPDTQYF
TRBJ1-1 | 16 | few | TRBD1 | TRBV4-2 | TGTGCCAGCAGCCAAGATAACTCAGGGGGGAACACTGAAGCTTTCTTT | CASSQDNSGGNTEAFF
TRBJ1-4 | 11 | . | . | TRBV20-1 | TGCAGTGCTAGTAGCGGAGAAAAACTGTTTTTT | CSASSGEKLFF
TRBJ2-2 | 15 | few | . | TRBV9 | TGTGCCAGCAGCACGTCGACTGGATACACCGGGGAGCTGTTTTTT | CASSTSTGYTGELFF
TRBJ1-1 | 15 | . | . | TRBV6-5 | TGTGCCAGCACCCCATCGGGAGCAAGGAGGGGTAAAGCTTTCTTT | CASTPSGARRGKAFF
TRBJ1-1 | 15 | . | TRBD1 | TRBV7-9 | TGTGCCAGCAGCTTAGGGGACAGACAGAACACTGAAGCTTTCTTT | CASSLGDRQNTEAFF
TRBJ2-3 | 13 | . | . | TRBV5-6 | TGTGCCAGCAGCTTGAACCGAGAACGTACGCAGTATTTT | CASSLNRERTQYF
TRBJ2-7 | 14 | . | TRBD1 | TRBV19 | TGTGCCACCGCCGGGACAGGGAACCCCTACGAGCAGTACTTC | CATAGTGNPYEQYF
TRBJ1-5 | 15 | . | . | TRBV2 | TGTGCCAGCAGGGACAGCCGAAATAGCAATCAGCCCCAGCATTTT | CASRDSRNSNQPQHF
TRBJ2-2 | 18 | . | TRBD2 | TRBV7-6 | TGTGCCAGCAGCTTAGCGCTCGTAGCGGGAGGGCCCGCCGGGGAGCTGTTTTTT | CASSLALVAGGPAGELFF
TRBJ2-7 | 14 | . | TRBD1 | TRBV10-2 | TGCGCCAGCAGGTGGGCAGGGGGCTTAAGAGAGCAGTACTTC | CASRWAGGLREQYF
TRBJ1-1 | 17 | . | . | TRBV7-9 | TGTGCCAGCAGCTTTAGGTCCCCCAGGGAAACCACCACTGAAGCTTTCTTT | CASSFRSPRETTTEAFF
TRBJ2-5 | 16 | . | TRBD2 | TRBV11-1 | TGTGCCAGCAGCTTATCACTAGCGGGGGGACAAGAGACCCAGTACTTC | CASSLSLAGGQETQYF
TRBJ1-1 | 15 | . | . | TRBV28 | TGTGCCAGCAGTCTCCTCCCGGGGGGTTACACTGAAGCTTTCTTT | CASSLLPGGYTEAFF
TRBJ1-1 | 15 | . | . | TRBV7-2 | TGTGCCAGCAGACCCGTTGACAGGACGAACACTGAAGCTTTCTTT | CASRPVDRTNTEAFF
TRBJ1-1 | 15 | . | TRBD1 | TRBV5-1 | TGCGCCAGCAGCGCCGGGGACAGCATGAACACTGAAGCTTTCTTT | CASSAGDSMNTEAFF
TRBJ2-5 | 15 | . | TRBD2 | TRBV2 | TGTGCCAGCAGTGTAGGAAGCGGGAAACAAGAGACCCAGTACTTC | CASSVGSGKQETQYF
TRBJ1-6 | 17 | . | . | TRBV11-3 | TGTGCCAGCAGCTATCGACAAGGCGGGGTAGGGAATTCACCCCTCCACTTT | CASSYRQGGVGNSPLHF
TRBJ1-2 | 14 | once | . | TRBV18 | TGTGCCAGCTCACCAACGACAGCAGCCTATGGCTACACCTTC | CASSPTTAAYGYTF
TRBJ2-1 | 14 | . | . | TRBV6-6 | TGTGCCAGCAGTTACGGGTTAGCCCGGGATGAGCAGTTCTTC | CASSYGLARDEQFF
TRBJ2-1 | 15 | . | . | TRBV5-4 | TGTGCCAGCAGCTCAACCCTAACAGGCTACAATGAGCAGTTCTTC | CASSSTLTGYNEQFF
TRBJ1-3 | 14 | . | . | TRBV4-1 | TGCGCCAGCAGCCCCGGGGGTGCTGGAAACACCATATATTTT | CASSPGGAGNTIYF
TRBJ1-2 | 14 | . | . | TRBV2 | TGTGCCAGCATTTTAGGGAGGGTAGGGTATGGCTACACCTTC | CASILGRVGYGYTF
TRBJ1-1 | 12 | . | . | TRBV12-3/TRBV12-4 | TGTGCCAGCAGTTTTTCGGGCACTGAAGCTTTCTTT | CASSFSGTEAFF
TRBJ1-2 | 13 | . | . | TRBV27 | TGTGCCAGCAGTTTTCAGGGCGACTATGGCTACACCTTC | CASSFQGDYGYTF
TRBJ2-7 | 15 | . | TRBD2 | TRBV5-4 | TGTGCCAGCAGCTTGGTACTAGCGGGGGCCTACGAGCAGTACTTC | CASSLVLAGAYEQYF
TRBJ1-3 | 13 | . | . | TRBV30 | TGTGCCTGGAGTGTAAATCAGGGAAACACCATATATTTT | CAWSVNQGNTIYF
TRBJ1-4 | 17 | . | . | TRBV25-1 | TGTGCCAGCAGTGTCTTTCTTGGGCAAACAACTAATGAAAAACTGTTTTTT | CASSVFLGQTTNEKLFF
TRBJ1-3 | 16 | once | . | TRBV18 | TGTGCCAGCTCACCAGGGACACTGAGCTCTGGAAACACCATATATTTT | CASSPGTLSSGNTIYF
TRBJ1-1 | 15 | once | . | TRBV11-2 | TGTGCCAGCAGCTTAGAGGGCAGGGGTAACACTGAAGCTTTCTTT | CASSLEGRGNTEAFF
TRBJ2-4 | 16 | . | TRBD1 | TRBV18 | TGTGCCAGCTCACTACAGGGGGGAGTAGCCAAAAACATTCAGTACTTC | CASSLQGGVAKNIQYF
TRBJ2-2 | 12 | few | . | TRBV12-3/TRBV12-4 | TGTGCCAGCAGTATTAGCGCCGGGGAGCTGTTTTTT | CASSISAGELFF
TRBJ2-3 | 17 | . | TRBD2 | TRBV4-2 | TGTGCCAGCAGCCCTGGGACTAGCGGCAAAAGCACAGATACGCAGTATTTT | CASSPGTSGKSTDTQYF
TRBJ2-1 | 15 | . | TRBD2 | TRBV5-1 | TGCGCCAGCAGCTTGACCGGGGACTACTACAATGAGCAGTTCTTC | CASSLTGDYYNEQFF
TRBJ2-6 | 16 | few | . | TRBV7-2 | TGTGCCAGCAGCTTAGGTCCAGGGGCTGGGGCCAACGTCCTGACTTTC | CASSLGPGAGANVLTF
TRBJ1-3 | 15 | once | . | TRBV7-6 | TGTGCCAGCAGCGCCCTCCCAGGGGCGGGAAACACCATATATTTT | CASSALPGAGNTIYF
TRBJ2-1 | 13 | few | . | TRBV11-2 | TGTGCCAGCAGCGCCGGGTATTCCAGCGCGCAGTTCTTC | CASSAGYSSAQFF
TRBJ2-1 | 17 | . | TRBD2 | TRBV6-2/TRBV6-3 | TGTGCCAGCAGTTACTACGACAGACTAGCGGCCTACAATGAGCAGTTCTTC | CASSYYDRLAAYNEQFF
TRBJ1-5 | 15 | once | TRBD1 | TRBV4-1 | TGCGCCAGCAGCCGCGTAGGGACAGGGGATCAGCCCCAGCATTTT | CASSRVGTGDQPQHF
TRBJ2-2 | 16 | . | TRBD2 | TRBV7-2 | TGTGCCAGCAGCTTAAACCAGCGGGGGAACACCGGGGAGCTGTTTTTT | CASSLNQRGNTGELFF
TRBJ2-3 | 15 | . | . | TRBV10-3 | TGTGCCATCAGTGAGTCTGGGGGACTGACAGATACGCAGTATTTT | CAISESGGLTDTQYF
TRBJ1-3 | 13 | . | . | TRBV11-3 | TGTGCCAGCAGCCCCGGGAGCGGTGGCACCATATATTTT | CASSPGSGGTIYF
TRBJ1-2 | 15 | . | TRBD1 | TRBV7-2 | TGTGCCAGCAGCTTAAACCAGGGGGCAAGCTATGGCTACACCTTC | CASSLNQGASYGYTF
TRBJ1-5 | 15 | . | . | TRBV18 | TGTGCCAGCTCACCCGCGCAGAGTCGGGGTCAGCCCCAGCATTTT | CASSPAQSRGQPQHF
TRBJ2-3 | 14 | . | TRBD2 | TRBV10-3 | TGTGCCATCGGGACTAGCGGGAGCACAGATACGCAGTATTTT | CAIGTSGSTDTQYF
TRBJ1-1 | 16 | . | TRBD1 | TRBV12-5 | TGTGCTAGTGGTTTGGCCCCGGACAGGTTGAGAACTGAAGCTTTCTTT | CASGLAPDRLRTEAFF
TRBJ1-2 | 15 | once | . | TRBV15 | TGTGCCACCAGCAGAGAGCCCGGGACATCTTATGGCTACACCTTC | CATSREPGTSYGYTF
TRBJ2-7 | 13 | . | . | TRBV7-9 | TGTGCCAGCAGCACGACAGTTAACTACGAGCAGTACTTC | CASSTTVNYEQYF
TRBJ2-1 | 13 | . | . | TRBV4-3 | TGCGCCAGCAGCCAAGACTTCTACAATGAGCAGTTCTTC | CASSQDFYNEQFF
TRBJ1-1 | 13 | few | . | TRBV13 | TGTGCCAGCAGCTTAGACAGGAACACTGAAGCTTTCTTT | CASSLDRNTEAFF
TRBJ1-3 | 15 | . | TRBD1 | TRBV7-9 | TGTGCCAGCAGCTTACTACAGGGGTCTGGAAACACCATATATTTT | CASSLLQGSGNTIYF